The next 32 T cell receptor beta chains were all read from a single sample in a study of blood T cell repertoires in COVID-19. TCRdb keeps only in-frame clones here, not all; method: immunoSEQ multiplex PCR. The data hold about 250,000 clones, with nearly 90% observed a single time. Source material: peripheral blood. These receptors were taken from a woman aged 55-70 years with COVID-19, enrolled during active disease.

A single count supports this clone. The V and J genes are TRBV23-1 and TRBJ2-7, with D tentatively TRBD1 (6 bases). TRBV23-1 is an ORF, with its function uncertain. The CDR3 has 16 residues. V was trimmed by 3 bases and J by 0 bases, leaving 15 bases between them. CDR3 in amino acids: CASSQAGEKVSYEQYF. CDR3 DNA sequence: TGCGCCAGCAGTCAGGCAGGGGAAAAAGTCTCCTACGAGCAGTACTTC.

Only one count was recorded for this clone. V usage is TRBV19 and J usage is TRBJ2-7; D possibly corresponds to TRBD2 (6 bases). The V and J ends lost 0 bases and 6 bases respectively, with 12 bases between them. Germline assignment: CDR1 LNHDA and CDR2 SQIVND (reference sequence). The CDR3 length is 14 residues. The CDR3 region has the DNA TGTGCCAGTAGTATAGATGGGACTCCCGGCGAGCAGTACTTC. Translation gives CASSIDGTPGEQYF.

V is TRBV27 and J is TRBJ1-1, with D hard to call. The germline CDR1 and CDR2 sequences are MNHEY and SMNVEV (reference sequence). V dropped 8 bases and J dropped 0 bases, with 10 bases sitting between them. CDR3 length: 13 amino acids. The CDR3 region is CASSAGVNTEAFF. The CDR3 DNA follows: TGTGCCAGCTCGGCGGGAGTGAACACTGAAGCTTTCTTT.

This chain connects TRBV19 to TRBJ1-5, with 8 bases that match TRBD1. The CDR3 length is 14 residues. Losses at the gene ends were 7 bases for V and 2 bases for J; bases not matched to a gene: 4. CDR1 LNHDA and CDR2 SQIVND come from the germline V gene (reference sequence). The DNA for the CDR3 is TGTGCCAGTAAGGGGACAGGTCGCAATCAGCCCCAGCATTTT. Its translation is CASKGTGRNQPQHF.

This chain links TRBV2 with TRBJ2-1, with 9 bases matching TRBD1. The CDR3 length is 14 residues. Germline CDR1 SNHLY, CDR2 FYNNEI. With V trimmed by 6 bases and J by 3 bases, 3 bases remained unmatched. The CDR3 spells CASRGTGLYNEQFF. CDR3 DNA sequence: TGTGCCAGCAGAGGGACAGGGCTCTACAATGAGCAGTTCTTC. The variable domain in full, completed from reference TRBV2 and TRBJ2-1, reads EPEVTQTPSHQVTQMGQEVILRCVPISNHLYFYWYRQILGQKVEFLVSFYNNEISEKSEIFDDQFSVERPDGSNFTLKIRSTKLEDSAMYFCASRGTGLYNEQFFGPGTRLTVL.

The sample holds one count of this clone. V usage is TRBV11-1 and J usage is TRBJ1-6, with 9 bases lining up with TRBD1. With 6 bases clipped from V and 8 bases from J, the junction kept 8 bases outside the gene matches. Germline values: CDR1 SGHAT, CDR2 FQDESV (reference sequence). The CDR3 sequence is 15 residues long. The chain's CDR3 is CASRPTGGADSPLHF. CDR3 DNA sequence: TGTGCCAGCAGGCCCACAGGGGGCGCGGATTCACCCCTCCACTTT. The entire variable domain, with the rest obtained from reference TRBV11-1 and TRBJ1-6, is as follows: EAEVAQSPRYKITEKSQAVAFWCDPISGHATLYWYRQILGQGPELLVQFQDESVVDDSQLPKDRFSAERLKGVDSTLKIQPAELGDSAMYLCASRPTGGADSPLHFGNGTRLTVT.

The chain is built from TRBV19 and TRBJ2-1; tentative D call: TRBD1 (6 bases). Germline CDR1 is LNHDA and CDR2 is SQIVND (reference sequence). V lost 10 bases and J 5 bases, leaving 24 bases between the germline ends. CDR3 size: 16 residues. The CDR3 nucleotides read TGTGCCACCAGATACCGAAGGGGGAAGACCCACAATGAGCAGTTCTTC. It yields the protein CATRYRRGKTHNEQFF. The full variable domain, with the rest looked up from reference TRBV19 and TRBJ2-1, is DGGITQSPKYLFRKEGQNVTLSCEQNLNHDAMYWYRQDPGQGLRLIYYSQIVNDFQKGDIAEGYSVSREKKESFPLTVTSAQKNPTAFYLCATRYRRGKTHNEQFFGPGTRLTVL.

The V gene is TRBV29-1, the J gene TRBJ1-1; D remains unclear. This CDR3 is 14 amino acids long. Between the trimmed V and J ends, which lost 2 bases and 0 bases, there was a span of 10 bases. In germline, CDR1 is SQVTM, CDR2 ANQGSEA. CDR3 protein: CSVERKLMNTEAFF. In nucleotides, the CDR3 is TGCAGCGTTGAACGTAAACTTATGAACACTGAAGCTTTCTTT.

This clone was found a few times. One junction end disagrees with the germline gene, perhaps due to a read error. The chain combines TRBV2 with TRBJ1-4, with D hard to call. The CDR3 runs to 14 residues. Germline V gives CDR1 SNHLY, CDR2 FYNNEI. The CDR3 sequence is CASREGGSNEKLFF. The CDR3 nucleotides are TGTGCCAGCAGAGAAGGAGGATCTAATGAAAAACTGTTTTTT.

The chain joins TRBV11-2 to TRBJ2-5; the match to TRBD1 covers 9 bases. CDR1 and CDR2 from the germline V gene are SGHAT and FQNNGV. V lost 3 bases, J lost 1 base, and 9 bases stayed unmatched. The CDR3 has 17 residues. CDR3: CASSLLWTGASQETQYF. CDR3 DNA sequence: TGTGCCAGCAGCTTGTTATGGACAGGGGCCAGCCAAGAGACCCAGTACTTC.

This chain joins TRBV6-5 and TRBJ1-1; 7 nucleotides line up with TRBD1. From germline, CDR1 is MNHEY and CDR2 SVGAGI. Trimming took 7 bases from V and 5 from J; bases not matched to a gene: 7. The CDR3 runs to 13 residues. The CDR3 loop reads CASNTGQATEAFF. CDR3 DNA sequence: TGTGCCAGCAATACAGGACAGGCGACTGAAGCTTTCTTT.

The chain employs TRBV25-1 and TRBJ1-1, with D possibly matching TRBD1 (6 bases). The germline CDR1 and CDR2 sequences are MGHDK and SYGVNS. CDR3 length: 15 residues. The ends were cut back, 1 base at V and 4 bases at J, with 13 bases in the middle. The CDR3 region is CASSESRGAGTEAFF. The CDR3 DNA reads as TGTGCCAGCAGTGAATCGCGGGGGGCGGGCACTGAAGCTTTCTTT.

The chain joins TRBV7-2 to TRBJ1-2, with 7 bases matching TRBD1. This CDR3 spans 13 amino acids. The germline V gene has CDR1 SGHTA and CDR2 FQGNSA. The V gene end was trimmed by 3 bases and the J gene end by 7 bases; junction bases not matched to a gene: 5. The CDR3 is CASSFRQGRGYTF. The CDR3, as DNA: TGTGCCAGCAGCTTCCGACAGGGACGTGGCTACACCTTC.

The chain recombines TRBV24-1 with TRBJ2-1; D unresolved. CDR1 KGHDR and CDR2 SFDVKD come from the germline V gene. Trimming took 0 bases from V and 12 from J, leaving 5 bases between them. The CDR3 has 11 amino acids. The CDR3 DNA is TGTGCCACCAGTGATTTGCAGGTGCAGTTCTTC. Translation gives CATSDLQVQFF.

CDR3 DNA: TGTGCCACCAGCAGAGTGGGGGGTATAAACTCTCAGTACTTC. The encoded protein is CATSRVGGINSQYF. This chain connects TRBV15 to TRBJ2-4; perhaps TRBD2 as D (6 bases). V dropped 1 base and J dropped 12 bases, with 16 bases sitting between them. Germline CDR1 and CDR2: LNHNV and YYDKDF (reference sequence). The CDR3 runs 14 residues.

The gene calls are TRBV4-2 and TRBJ2-5; 7 positions agree with TRBD1. The CDR3 is made up of 16 amino acids. Losses at the gene ends were 0 bases for V and 5 bases for J; bases not matched to a gene: 9. CDR1 is LGHNA, CDR2 YNFKEQ, per germline. The CDR3 spells CASSQDPQGVRETQYF. CDR3 sequence (DNA): TGTGCCAGCAGCCAAGATCCGCAGGGGGTGAGGGAGACCCAGTACTTC.

The chain recombines TRBV4-1 with TRBJ1-1; 7 bases line up with TRBD1. The CDR3 runs 14 residues. Germline CDR1 MGHRA, CDR2 YSYEKL. V gave up 0 bases and J gave up 4 bases; unmatched junction bases: 2. The CDR3 is CASSQESGGTEAFF. In DNA form, the CDR3 reads TGCGCCAGCAGCCAAGAGTCAGGGGGCACTGAAGCTTTCTTT.

The table lists this clone with a count of one. J is TRBJ2-7 and V is TRBV5-1; TRBD1 matches 7 bases. CDR3 size: 16 residues. The germline V gene encodes CDR1 SGHRS and CDR2 YFSETQ. Trimming removed 0 bases from V and 3 bases from J; junction bases left unmatched: 9. This CDR3 is CASSLGTGPSNYEQYF. The DNA of the CDR3 is TGCGCCAGCAGCTTGGGGACAGGACCCAGCAACTACGAGCAGTACTTC. The complete variable domain, with remaining parts taken from reference TRBV5-1 and TRBJ2-7, reads KAGVTQTPRYLIKTRGQQVTLSCSPISGHRSVSWYQQTPGQGLQFLFEYFSETQRNKGNFPGRFSGRQFSNSRSEMNVSTLELGDSALYLCASSLGTGPSNYEQYFGPGTRLTVT.

The rearrangement joins TRBV5-5 to TRBJ2-7, with D possibly TRBD2 on 6 matching bases. This CDR3 is 17 amino acids long. CDR1 SGHKS and CDR2 YYEKEE come from the germline V gene (reference sequence). V lost 0 bases to trimming and J lost 1 base, with 17 bases between them. CDR3 coding DNA: TGTGCCAGCAGCTTGGCTCCGGGACTGACGAATTCCTACGAGCAGTACTTC. It translates to CASSLAPGLTNSYEQYF.

The chain employs TRBV4-1 and TRBJ1-4, with no clear D. Trimming took off 4 bases at V and 5 bases at J, with 20 bases between the two ends. The CDR3 runs 17 residues. CDR1 MGHRA and CDR2 YSYEKL come from the germline V gene. The CDR3 region is CASSPGRTRVLNEKLFF. CDR3 in DNA: TGCGCCAGCAGCCCAGGACGGACTCGGGTTCTCAATGAAAAACTGTTTTTT.

This chain links TRBV12-3 or TRBV12-4 with TRBJ2-5; tentative D call: TRBD2 (6 bases). The CDR3 sequence is 12 residues long. V lost 3 bases and J lost 5, with 7 bases in between. CDR3 nucleotide sequence: TGTGCCAGCAGTTTTCGGGGGGAGACCCAGTACTTC. Amino acid sequence: CASSFRGETQYF.

The gene calls are TRBV7-2 and TRBJ2-2; 7 bases are a match to TRBD1. Germline CDR1 reads SGHTA; CDR2 reads FQGNSA. The CDR3 loop spans 16 amino acids. The junction had 7 bases not matched to a gene; V was cut back by 5 bases and J by 1 base. The CDR3 sequence is CASSTTTGRNTGELFF. CDR3 sequence (DNA): TGTGCCAGCAGCACCACGACAGGGAGGAACACCGGGGAGCTGTTTTTT.

The CDR3 here is CAISEYPPSSGNTIYF. In DNA form, the CDR3 reads TGTGCCATCAGTGAGTACCCCCCTAGCTCTGGAAACACCATATATTTT. V is TRBV10-3 and J is TRBJ1-3; D is unresolved. The germline gives CDR1 ENHRY, CDR2 SYGVKD. This CDR3 is 16 amino acids long. V dropped 1 base and J dropped 0 bases, with 10 bases sitting between them.

This clone was picked up one time. The chain has TRBV18 and TRBJ1-2; D might be TRBD1 (5 bases). Trimming removed 3 bases from V and 5 bases from J, with 13 bases in between. From germline, CDR1 is KGHSH and CDR2 LQKENI. This CDR3 is built from 14 residues. The CDR3 sequence is CASSPSPGIYGYTF. The CDR3 DNA reads TGTGCCAGCTCACCTAGTCCAGGGATTTATGGCTACACCTTC.

The genes are TRBV7-8 and TRBJ1-1, with D possibly being TRBD1 (6 bases). The length of the CDR3 is 17 residues. V lost 5 bases and J 0 bases, leaving 19 bases between the germline ends. In germline, CDR1 is SGHVS, CDR2 FQNEAQ. CDR3 loop: CASSPRRKGGVNTEAFF. CDR3 coding DNA: TGTGCCAGCAGCCCTCGGAGAAAGGGGGGGGTGAACACTGAAGCTTTCTTT.

The gene calls are TRBV27 and TRBJ2-3; D gene unclear. Germline V gives CDR1 MNHEY, CDR2 SMNVEV (reference sequence). CDR3 length equals 15 residues. The ends were cut back, 2 bases at V and 0 bases at J, with 9 bases in the middle. Here the CDR3 reads CASSLSISSTDTQYF. DNA of the CDR3: TGTGCCAGCAGTTTAAGCATTTCTAGCACAGATACGCAGTATTTT.

CDR3 DNA: TGTGCCAGCAGCCCGGGACGGGGGAATCAGCCCCAGCATTTT. As protein: CASSPGRGNQPQHF. The chain uses TRBV6-4 and TRBJ1-5; D may be TRBD1 (5 bases). The CDR3 consists of 14 residues. CDR1 and CDR2 (germline): MRHNA, SNTAGT. V lost 6 bases and J 4 bases, leaving 13 bases between the germline ends.

The V and J genes are TRBV27 and TRBJ1-1; possible D gene TRBD1, 5 bases. Germline CDR1 and CDR2: MNHEY and SMNVEV (reference sequence). CDR3 length: 14 amino acids. The ends were cut back, 6 bases at V and 0 bases at J, with 11 bases in the middle. The CDR3 DNA follows: TGTGCCAGCAGCCCTGGGGGGATGAACACTGAAGCTTTCTTT. Its protein product is CASSPGGMNTEAFF.

This clone was seen many times. The J gene is TRBJ1-2, the V gene TRBV28; TRBD1 aligns across 9 bases. The germline V gene encodes CDR1 MDHEN and CDR2 SYDVKM. The J segment lost 8 bases and the V segment lost 6 bases, leaving 13 bases of the junction unmatched. The CDR3 runs 15 residues. The CDR3 protein is CASRQPGQGSRGYTF. Here the CDR3 DNA reads TGTGCCAGCAGGCAACCGGGACAGGGAAGTCGGGGCTACACCTTC.

V is TRBV7-2 and J is TRBJ2-1; 7 bases agree with TRBD1. The CDR3 sequence is 14 residues long. Germline assignment: CDR1 SGHTA and CDR2 FQGNSA. V dropped 5 bases and J dropped 10; count of bases not matched to a gene: 11. The CDR3 loop is CASSPHRQGREQFF. For the CDR3, the DNA is TGTGCCAGCAGCCCTCACAGACAGGGTCGAGAGCAGTTCTTC.

The chain has TRBV5-8 and TRBJ2-7; D is possibly TRBD1 (6 bases). The CDR3 runs to 14 residues. V lost 5 bases to trimming and J lost 0 bases, with 12 bases between them. Per germline, CDR1 SGHTS and CDR2 YDEGEE. The CDR3 DNA follows: TGTGCCAGCAGATTCCGGGACACCTCCTACGAGCAGTACTTC. It yields the protein CASRFRDTSYEQYF.

This clone has just one count. The chain has TRBV7-2 and TRBJ1-1; D remains ambiguous. The CDR3 consists of 15 residues. In germline, CDR1 is SGHTA, CDR2 FQGNSA. Trimming pared 3 bases from V and 4 bases from J, leaving 15 bases between. The CDR3 here is CASSFLTTRGTEAFF. The CDR3 bases are TGTGCCAGCAGCTTCTTAACGACTAGAGGCACTGAAGCTTTCTTT.